The clone carrying this T cell receptor (beta chain) was seen many times. Through template switching, a universal primer site was introduced, and the cDNA contained unique molecular identifiers. One entry per CDR3 protein, called by TCRdb with MiXCR from the 5' RACE reads. The sample carries 600,000 to 850,000 distinct CDR3 sequences, around a sixth recorded once. There were only healthy Caucasians among the donors. These data belong to a study of identical twins. The V gene lost 0 bases and the J gene lost 1 base, with 17 bases spanning the gap. The CDR3 length is 17 residues. Germline V gene lookup returns CDR1 SGHRS and CDR2 YFSETQ. This same sample was also taken into another study, of T cells expressing NK-cell markers. That work states: The TCR beta repertoires were obtained from sorted CD3+CD56+NKG2C+, CD3+CD56+NKG2C- and CD3+CD56-NKG2C+ T cells. There were a handful of donors in whom these clonotypes also led the CD3+CD56-NKG2C+ fraction.

The source material was PBMCs. This chain joins TRBV5-1 and TRBJ2-7; D is perhaps TRBD1 (6 bases). This TCR derives from a woman aged 18-29 years in good health. CDR3 nucleotides: TGCGCCAGCAGCTTGGGCCCTTTGAGGACAGCTTCCTACGAGCAGTACTTC. It is translated as CASSLGPLRTASYEQYF. Filled out from reference TRBV5-1 and TRBJ2-7, the complete variable domain reads KAGVTQTPRYLIKTRGQQVTLSCSPISGHRSVSWYQQTPGQGLQFLFEYFSETQRNKGNFPGRFSGRQFSNSRSEMNVSTLELGDSALYLCASSLGPLRTASYEQYFGPGTRLTVT.